These 32 T cell receptor beta chains were sequenced from one sample in a study of T cell changes during pregnancy in multiple sclerosis. Here immunoSEQ multiplex PCR was the method, and the copy in TCRdb shows in-frame clones only, minus some. Seen here are tens of thousands of clones, approximately 94% observed once, and the top ten hold about 2.5%. The sample in question was peripheral blood, obtained in the third trimester of pregnancy. These TCRs come from a female donor with multiple sclerosis, enrolled in a pregnancy study.

The CDR3 DNA sequence: TGTGCCAGCAGCTTCCGGGACAGGGACGGTGAGCAGTTCTTC. Its protein product is CASSFRDRDGEQFF. V is TRBV7-9 and J is TRBJ2-1; 9 bases match TRBD1. This CDR3 contains 14 residues. Germline CDR1 and CDR2: SEHNR and FQNEAQ (reference sequence). Trimming cost V 3 bases and J 9 bases; bases outside gene matches: 6.

V gene TRBV9 combines with J gene TRBJ1-2, with TRBD1 identical over 11 bases. This CDR3 is built from 15 residues. The ends lost 3 bases at V and 2 bases at J; junction bases unmatched: 3. Germline loops: CDR1 SGDLS, CDR2 YYNGEE. The DNA of the CDR3 is TGTGCCAGCAGCGCCGGACAGGGGGCGAACTATGGCTACACCTTC. Translating gives CASSAGQGANYGYTF. Drawing the rest from reference TRBV9 and TRBJ1-2, the complete variable domain is DSGVTQTPKHLITATGQRVTLRCSPRSGDLSVYWYQQSLDQGLQFLIQYYNGEERAKGNILERFSAQQFPDLHSELNLSSLELGDSALYFCASSAGQGANYGYTFGSGTRLTVV.

V gene TRBV2 combines with J gene TRBJ2-5; a possible D gene is TRBD1 (5 bases). The V gene lost 5 bases and the J gene lost 2 bases, with 24 bases spanning the gap. The CDR3 sequence is 18 residues long. Germline lookup yields CDR1 SNHLY and CDR2 FYNNEI. CDR3 DNA sequence: TGTGCCAGCAGTCACAATCCTAAAAGCGAGACAGAGCAAGAGACCCAGTACTTC. It codes for CASSHNPKSETEQETQYF.

This chain joins TRBV7-3 and TRBJ1-5; D not resolved. CDR3 length equals 13 residues. Germline CDR1 reads SGHTA; CDR2 reads FQGTGA. V was trimmed by 2 bases and J by 7 bases, leaving 9 bases between them. The CDR3 here is CASSLGPAQPQHF. The CDR3, as DNA: TGTGCCAGCAGCTTAGGGCCGGCCCAGCCCCAGCATTTT.

The V gene is TRBV14, the J gene TRBJ2-6; maybe TRBD2 (5 bases). V lost 4 bases to trimming and J lost 14 bases, with 24 bases between them. This CDR3 has 16 amino acids. Germline values: CDR1 SGHDN, CDR2 FVKESK. In DNA, the CDR3 is TGTGCCAGCAGCCGATACCCTAGCTCTAAGGTGATGATCCTGACTTTC. Protein: CASSRYPSSKVMILTF.

This chain joins TRBV25-1 and TRBJ1-2, with a weak D call TRBD1 (6 bases). Trimming stripped 5 bases from V and 4 bases from J, with 14 bases between. Germline assignment: CDR1 MGHDK and CDR2 SYGVNS. The CDR3 has 14 amino acids. CDR3 sequence: CASSKLQGSYGYTF. Here the CDR3 DNA reads TGTGCCAGCAGTAAACTACAGGGTAGCTATGGCTACACCTTC.

This clone was picked up a small number of times. V is TRBV7-2 and J is TRBJ2-2, with D maybe TRBD1 (6 bases). The germline V gene has CDR1 SGHTA and CDR2 FQGNSA. Deletions cut 5 bases from V and 6 bases from J, with 13 bases between. CDR3 length: 14 amino acids. This chain's CDR3 is CASSHHTGSGELFF. CDR3 coding DNA: TGTGCCAGCAGCCACCACACAGGGTCCGGGGAGCTGTTTTTT.

This chain connects TRBV5-1 to TRBJ2-7; 12 bases agree with TRBD2. V gave up 6 bases and J gave up 2 bases; unmatched junction bases: 6. Looked up from germline, CDR1 is SGHRS and CDR2 is YFSETQ. The CDR3 length is 15 residues. The DNA for the CDR3 is TGCGCCAGCACCCTTTCTAGCGGGGGGGCCTACGAGCAGTACTTC. Protein: CASTLSSGGAYEQYF.

CDR3 DNA sequence: TGTGCCAGCAGCTTAGGCGCGGGGGGGGCCGGTACGCAGTATTTT. As protein: CASSLGAGGAGTQYF. The gene calls are TRBV11-2 and TRBJ2-3; 9 bases align to TRBD2. V shed 1 base and J 8 bases; nucleotides not matched to a gene: 7. The CDR3 is made up of 15 amino acids. CDR1 and CDR2 (germline): SGHAT, FQNNGV. The full variable domain, with the rest looked up from reference TRBV11-2 and TRBJ2-3, is EAGVAQSPRYKIIEKRQSVAFWCNPISGHATLYWYQQILGQGPKLLIQFQNNGVVDDSQLPKDRFSAERLKGVDSTLKIQPAKLEDSAVYLCASSLGAGGAGTQYFGPGTRLTVL.

The chain employs TRBV11-2 and TRBJ2-7; D not resolved. The germline CDR1 and CDR2 sequences are SGHAT and FQNNGV. The CDR3 is made up of 16 amino acids. V was trimmed by 0 bases and J by 3 bases, leaving 15 bases between them. The CDR3 DNA follows: TGTGCCAGCAGCTTAGAATCCTTGGCCGTACACTACGAGCAGTACTTC. Protein sequence: CASSLESLAVHYEQYF.

Here the CDR3 reads CASSVGRGASDEQFF. CDR3 nucleotides: TGTGCCAGCAGCGTAGGGCGGGGGGCGAGCGATGAGCAGTTCTTC. V usage is TRBV9 and J usage is TRBJ2-1, with 8 bases lining up with TRBD2. The CDR3 totals 15 residues. J gave up 8 bases and V 0 bases, and 7 bases lay outside the gene matches. Germline values: CDR1 SGDLS, CDR2 YYNGEE.

The chain carries TRBV5-1 and TRBJ2-1, with 7 bases identical to TRBD1. The junction had 1 base not matched to a gene; V was cut back by 0 bases and J by 4 bases. The CDR3 covers 14 residues. Germline V gives CDR1 SGHRS, CDR2 YFSETQ. The CDR3 loop is CASSLGQGYNEQFF. In DNA form, the CDR3 reads TGCGCCAGCAGCTTGGGACAGGGATACAATGAGCAGTTCTTC. The full variable domain, rest sourced from reference TRBV5-1 and TRBJ2-1, is KAGVTQTPRYLIKTRGQQVTLSCSPISGHRSVSWYQQTPGQGLQFLFEYFSETQRNKGNFPGRFSGRQFSNSRSEMNVSTLELGDSALYLCASSLGQGYNEQFFGPGTRLTVL.

This clone showed up just once. One end of the junction does not line up with germline, which may come from a read error. The chain uses TRBV9 and TRBJ1-5; weak D call: TRBD1 (6 bases). CDR3 size: 15 residues. The V gene's germline CDR1 is SGDLS and CDR2 YYNGEE. The CDR3 reads CASSADGGGNQPQHF. The CDR3 coding sequence is TGTGCCAGCAGCGCGGATGGGGGGGGCAACCAGCCCCAGCATTTT.

This sequence joins TRBV2 and TRBJ2-2; perhaps TRBD1 as D (6 bases). Germline CDR1 SNHLY, CDR2 FYNNEI. Deletions cut 7 bases from V and 4 bases from J, with 10 bases between. The CDR3 has 13 amino acids. The CDR3 loop reads CASTGDPTGELFF. The CDR3 region has the DNA TGTGCCAGCACAGGGGACCCCACCGGGGAGCTGTTTTTT. Filled out from reference TRBV2 and TRBJ2-2, the complete variable domain reads EPEVTQTPSHQVTQMGQEVILRCVPISNHLYFYWYRQILGQKVEFLVSFYNNEISEKSEIFDDQFSVERPDGSNFTLKIRSTKLEDSAMYFCASTGDPTGELFFGEGSRLTVL.

This chain joins TRBV7-3 and TRBJ2-7; D is perhaps TRBD1 (7 bases). The CDR3 totals 15 residues. Germline V lookup: CDR1 SGHTA, CDR2 FQGTGA. Between the trimmed V and J ends, which lost 5 bases and 5 bases, there was a span of 19 bases. CDR3 in amino acids: CASSLTPGGPHEQYF. The DNA of the CDR3 is TGTGCCAGCAGCCTCACCCCAGGGGGGCCCCACGAGCAGTACTTC.

CDR3 sequence reads: CASSFQRGSEQFF. Here the CDR3 DNA reads TGTGCCAGCAGCTTTCAGCGGGGGAGTGAGCAGTTCTTC. V gene TRBV7-3 combines with J gene TRBJ2-1; 8 bases line up with TRBD2. The CDR3 length is 13 residues. Germline CDR1 SGHTA, CDR2 FQGTGA. With V trimmed by 3 bases and J by 9 bases, 4 bases remained unmatched.

The chain links TRBV7-9 to TRBJ2-3, with D possibly being TRBD2 (5 bases). Trimming cost V 5 bases and J 13 bases, with 10 bases left between them. This CDR3 is built from 10 residues. Germline assignment: CDR1 SEHNR and CDR2 FQNEAQ (reference sequence). The CDR3 sequence: CASSTLREYF. CDR3 nucleotide sequence: TGTGCCAGCAGCACATTGAGGGAGTATTTT.

The chain couples TRBV19 to TRBJ1-2; D call uncertain. Trimming left V 6 bases short and J 0 bases short, with 8 bases between. Germline CDR1 and CDR2: LNHDA and SQIVND (reference sequence). There are 13 residues in the CDR3. The CDR3 loop is CASREGANYGYTF. Here the CDR3 DNA reads TGTGCCAGTAGGGAGGGAGCTAACTATGGCTACACCTTC.

The chain carries TRBV19 and TRBJ2-1, with D unresolved. V was clipped by 6 bases and J by 7 bases, with 10 bases between them. Germline CDR1 reads LNHDA; CDR2 reads SQIVND (reference sequence). The CDR3 loop spans 12 amino acids. The CDR3 nucleotides are TGTGCCAGTAGGGCCAGATGGAATGAGCAGTTCTTC. Amino acid sequence: CASRARWNEQFF.

The chain is built from TRBV7-9 and TRBJ2-1, with 10 bases that match TRBD1. This CDR3 is built from 15 residues. The germline V gene has CDR1 SEHNR and CDR2 FQNEAQ (reference sequence). With V trimmed by 0 bases and J by 8 bases, 4 bases remained unmatched. The chain's CDR3 is CASSLARTGGDEQFF. Written as DNA, the CDR3 is TGTGCCAGCAGCTTAGCTCGGACAGGGGGGGATGAGCAGTTCTTC.

The V and J genes are TRBV29-1 and TRBJ2-5; no definite D call. There are 13 residues in the CDR3. The germline CDR1 and CDR2 sequences are SQVTM and ANQGSEA. Trimming removed 4 bases from V and 0 bases from J, with 9 bases in between. The DNA of the CDR3 is TGCAGCGTTGGACACAGTTACCAAGAGACCCAGTACTTC. As protein: CSVGHSYQETQYF.

V and J are TRBV11-2 and TRBJ1-2; D unresolved. The CDR3 sequence is 14 residues long. The germline CDR1 and CDR2 sequences are SGHAT and FQNNGV. V was trimmed by 5 bases and J by 6 bases, leaving 16 bases between them. CDR3 nucleotides: TGTGCCAGCAGCCTGTCCCAAGATCTAAATGGCTACACCTTC. Translated, it gives CASSLSQDLNGYTF.

This rearrangement joins TRBV11-3 to TRBJ2-3, with TRBD1 identical over 7 bases. CDR3 length: 16 residues. In germline, CDR1 is SGHNT, CDR2 YENEEA. V gave up 2 bases and J gave up 4 bases; unmatched junction bases: 9. CDR3 residues: CASSLSGGPFADTQYF. The CDR3 nucleotides read TGTGCCAGCAGCTTATCAGGGGGTCCCTTCGCAGATACGCAGTATTTT.

This chain connects TRBV7-9 to TRBJ1-5; 8 bases map to TRBD1. Losses at the gene ends were 7 bases for V and 5 bases for J; bases not matched to a gene: 7. CDR1 and CDR2 (germline): SEHNR, FQNEAQ (reference sequence). This CDR3 has 14 amino acids. DNA for the CDR3: TGTGCCAGCAACGCAGGGGGCCGGGATCAGCCCCAGCATTTT. Translation: CASNAGGRDQPQHF.

The genes are TRBV2 and TRBJ2-1; the match to TRBD2 covers 8 bases. J gave up 6 bases and V 1 base, and 11 bases lay outside the gene matches. Germline V CDR1 and CDR2: SNHLY, FYNNEI. The CDR3 totals 17 residues. CDR3 in DNA: TGTGCCAGCAGTGAAGGGCCTCACGGGGGGGCTACCAATGAGCAGTTCTTC. Translating it yields CASSEGPHGGATNEQFF.

The chain couples TRBV9 to TRBJ1-5, with a weak D call TRBD1 (5 bases). V was clipped by 4 bases and J by 3 bases, with 8 bases between them. The CDR3 extends over 13 amino acids. Germline-derived CDR1 and CDR2 are SGDLS and YYNGEE. The CDR3 DNA sequence: TGTGCCAGCAGCCGGGGGGTCAATCAGCCCCAGCATTTT. Amino acids: CASSRGVNQPQHF.

This clone was recorded only once. Here the CDR3 reads CASSQEVDTVKWTQYF. The CDR3 DNA sequence: TGTGCCAGCAGCCAAGAAGTGGACACCGTAAAGTGGACCCAGTACTTC. The chain has TRBV4-2 and TRBJ2-5, with D perhaps matching TRBD1 (5 bases). The V and J ends lost 0 bases and 7 bases respectively, with 18 bases between them. Per germline, CDR1 LGHNA and CDR2 YNFKEQ. The CDR3 extends over 16 amino acids.

The chain employs TRBV9 and TRBJ2-3; 10 positions match TRBD2. J lost 2 bases, V lost 4 bases, and 10 bases had no gene match. CDR1 SGDLS and CDR2 YYNGEE come from the germline V gene. The CDR3 is made up of 17 amino acids. The CDR3 spells CASSIPRTSGTTDTQYF. DNA of the CDR3: TGTGCCAGCAGCATCCCCCGGACTAGCGGAACCACAGATACGCAGTATTTT.

The gene calls are TRBV6-5 and TRBJ2-3; 9 nucleotides match TRBD2. The CDR3 contains 16 residues. Germline values: CDR1 MNHEY, CDR2 SVGAGI. V lost 0 bases to trimming and J lost 5 bases; unmatched junction nucleotides: 6. The CDR3 loop reads CASSYSRGGEEDTQYF. CDR3 sequence (DNA): TGTGCCAGCAGTTACTCCCGCGGGGGGGAAGAAGATACGCAGTATTTT.

The CDR3 nucleotides are TGTGCCAGCAGTGAAGCTGCTACGACTAGCGCCAATGAGCAGTTCTTC. Translation: CASSEAATTSANEQFF. The gene calls are TRBV2 and TRBJ2-1, with 8 bases that match TRBD2. Germline CDR1 reads SNHLY; CDR2 reads FYNNEI. V gave up 0 bases and J gave up 6 bases; unmatched junction bases: 7. The CDR3 is 16 residues long. Using reference TRBV2 and TRBJ2-1 for the parts outside the CDR3, the full variable domain is EPEVTQTPSHQVTQMGQEVILRCVPISNHLYFYWYRQILGQKVEFLVSFYNNEISEKSEIFDDQFSVERPDGSNFTLKIRSTKLEDSAMYFCASSEAATTSANEQFFGPGTRLTVL.

CDR3 nucleotides: TGTGCCTGGAGTTCAGGCAATCAGCCCCAGCATTTT. Protein product: CAWSSGNQPQHF. The chain employs TRBV30 and TRBJ1-5; D is ambiguous. Germline V CDR1 and CDR2: GTSNPN, SVGIG (reference sequence). V was trimmed by 2 bases and J by 2 bases, leaving 4 bases between them. The CDR3 sequence is 12 residues long.

This chain uses TRBV19 with TRBJ1-2; D is undetermined. This CDR3 comprises 16 residues. The germline CDR1 and CDR2 sequences are LNHDA and SQIVND (reference sequence). V gave up 7 bases and J gave up 6 bases, with 24 bases separating them. The CDR3 DNA reads TGTGCCAGTACGCCTTACACAGTGGTCCTGAATCATGGCTACACCTTC. It encodes CASTPYTVVLNHGYTF.